These 19 T cell receptor beta chains were all obtained from the same sample, sequenced in a study of T cell changes during pregnancy in multiple sclerosis. The repertoire was sequenced with immunoSEQ multiplex PCR; TCRdb's copy has only in-frame clones and lacks some. The data contain about 60,000 clones, approximately 93% of them seen just once; the ten biggest clones take up roughly 3.1%. The material was CD8+ T cells from peripheral blood mononuclear cells, obtained in the second trimester of pregnancy. The receptor source for this set is a female donor with multiple sclerosis, enrolled in a pregnancy study.

The chain joins TRBV19 to TRBJ1-2; possible D gene TRBD1, 6 bases. Looked up from germline, CDR1 is LNHDA and CDR2 is SQIVND (reference sequence). The V end was cut by 5 bases, the J end by 2 bases, with 18 bases between. The CDR3 loop spans 16 amino acids. The CDR3 spells CASSAPADRENYGYTF. In DNA, the CDR3 is TGTGCCAGTAGTGCACCTGCGGACAGAGAGAACTATGGCTACACCTTC.

V gene TRBV27 combines with J gene TRBJ1-1; 9 positions agree with TRBD1. Germline V gene lookup returns CDR1 MNHEY and CDR2 SMNVEV (reference sequence). V trimming: 4 bases; J trimming: 5 bases; junction bases outside the gene matches: 2. The CDR3 sequence is 13 residues long. CDR3 nucleotides: TGTGCCAGCAGTTGGGACAGGGCGACTGAAGCTTTCTTT. Translated, it gives CASSWDRATEAFF.

J is TRBJ2-1 and V is TRBV4-1; no firm D call. The CDR3 totals 14 residues. Germline lookup yields CDR1 MGHRA and CDR2 YSYEKL. V lost 1 base and J 8 bases, leaving 12 bases between the germline ends. CDR3 in amino acids: CASSQVMGSYEQFF. The CDR3 nucleotides read TGCGCCAGCAGCCAAGTAATGGGTAGCTATGAGCAGTTCTTC.

This rearrangement joins TRBV11-2 to TRBJ1-2; the D is unclear. The germline CDR1 and CDR2 sequences are SGHAT and FQNNGV. CDR3 size: 16 residues. Trimming cost V 5 bases and J 7 bases, with 23 bases left between them. In DNA form, the CDR3 reads TGTGCCAGCAGCCCCAGTCAAAATTCCTTTTATGTTGGCTACACCTTC. It translates to CASSPSQNSFYVGYTF.

The rearrangement links TRBV29-1 to TRBJ1-2; D remains unclear. The germline V gene has CDR1 SQVTM and CDR2 ANQGSEA. This CDR3 contains 12 residues. V lost 7 bases and J 0 bases, leaving 9 bases between the germline ends. As DNA, the CDR3 is TGCAGCGCTGTCGGAGCTAACTATGGCTACACCTTC. It codes for CSAVGANYGYTF.

The chain recombines TRBV9 with TRBJ2-1; 7 nucleotides agree with TRBD2. Germline V gene sequence: CDR1 SGDLS, CDR2 YYNGEE. CDR3 length: 16 amino acids. J gave up 4 bases and V 0 bases, and 7 bases lay outside the gene matches. In DNA, the CDR3 is TGTGCCAGCAGCGTAGCTCGGGGCGGGAGTTACAATGAGCAGTTCTTC. Encoded protein: CASSVARGGSYNEQFF.

The chain employs TRBV27 and TRBJ2-7, with 9 bases fitting TRBD1. There are 15 residues in the CDR3. Germline CDR1 MNHEY, CDR2 SMNVEV (reference sequence). V shed 4 bases, J shed 1 base, and the junction held 5 bases outside the gene matches. The CDR3 sequence: CASSSGTGRSYEQYF. DNA for the CDR3: TGTGCCAGCAGTTCCGGGACAGGGAGGTCCTACGAGCAGTACTTC.

The V call is TRBV10-2, the J call TRBJ2-7; D is undetermined. The germline V and J ends were trimmed by 4 bases and 7 bases, with 20 bases remaining between them. Germline V lookup: CDR1 WSHSY, CDR2 SAAADI. There are 15 residues in the CDR3. CDR3 in DNA: TGCGCCAGCAGTGGGGCAGAGTTACCCGTAGGAGAGCAGTACTTC. Residues: CASSGAELPVGEQYF.

In its sample, this clone is medium-sized. The rearrangement uses TRBV6-6 and TRBJ2-3; tentative D call: TRBD2 (5 bases). Germline V CDR1 and CDR2: MNHNY, SVGAGI (reference sequence). Trimming cost V 7 bases and J 2 bases, with 7 bases left between them. The CDR3 covers 12 residues. CDR3 protein: CASTGNTDTQYF. CDR3 nucleotides: TGTGCCAGCACGGGGAACACAGATACGCAGTATTTT.

This chain uses TRBV7-9 with TRBJ2-3, with TRBD1 matching over 7 bases. The CDR3 spans 14 residues. Germline CDR1 reads SEHNR; CDR2 reads FQNEAQ (reference sequence). Trimming cost V 5 bases and J 1 base; bases outside gene matches: 3. The CDR3 coding sequence is TGTGCCAGCAGCCCAGGACAGGGCACAGATACGCAGTATTTT. It encodes CASSPGQGTDTQYF.

This chain links TRBV11-3 with TRBJ2-7; D unresolved. The CDR3 extends over 13 amino acids. Trimming took off 1 base at V and 5 bases at J, with 9 bases between the two ends. The germline CDR1 and CDR2 sequences are SGHNT and YENEEA. This CDR3 is CASSLGYSHEQYF. The CDR3 DNA is TGTGCCAGCAGCTTAGGTTACAGCCACGAGCAGTACTTC.

The chain combines TRBV11-3 with TRBJ2-1; 8 bases fit TRBD2. Germline assignment: CDR1 SGHNT and CDR2 YENEEA. The CDR3 covers 16 residues. V dropped 0 bases and J dropped 7; count of bases not matched to a gene: 8. CDR3 DNA sequence: TGTGCCAGCAGCTTAGATGGGACTAGTAGCCAAAATGAGCAGTTCTTC. It is translated as CASSLDGTSSQNEQFF.

The chain uses TRBV10-3 and TRBJ2-1; 10 bases fit TRBD2. The germline V gene has CDR1 ENHRY and CDR2 SYGVKD. With V trimmed by 8 bases and J by 4 bases, 5 bases remained unmatched. The CDR3 runs to 14 residues. The CDR3 sequence is CAIESGRGYNEQFF. The CDR3 nucleotides read TGTGCCATCGAGAGCGGGAGGGGTTACAATGAGCAGTTCTTC.

The chain employs TRBV7-6 and TRBJ1-2; D possibly corresponds to TRBD1 (5 bases). The germline CDR1 and CDR2 sequences are SGHVS and FNYEAQ. The CDR3 extends over 15 amino acids. V lost 1 base, J lost 4 bases, and 13 bases lay in between. Written as DNA, the CDR3 is TGTGCCAGCAGCTTAGGGCAGGGATGGGGCTATGGCTACACCTTC. It encodes CASSLGQGWGYGYTF.

The chain's CDR3 is CSVFYGNYGYTF. The CDR3 nucleotides are TGCAGCGTATTCTATGGTAACTATGGCTACACCTTC. V gene TRBV29-1 combines with J gene TRBJ1-2; D ambiguous. V shed 6 bases and J shed 1 base, with 9 bases lying between them. The CDR3 runs 12 residues. In germline, CDR1 is SQVTM, CDR2 ANQGSEA.

Comments on this clone: This sample also contains other DNA sequences that code for the same CDR3. The chain is built from TRBV27 and TRBJ2-3, with TRBD2 identical over 9 bases. The germline CDR1 and CDR2 sequences are MNHEY and SMNVEV (reference sequence). V gave up 5 bases and J gave up 1 base; unmatched junction bases: 4. This CDR3 comprises 15 residues. CDR3 amino acids: CASSPRTSGTDTQYF. Written as DNA, the CDR3 is TGTGCCAGCAGTCCCCGGACTAGCGGCACAGATACGCAGTATTTT.

The chain links TRBV28 to TRBJ1-4, with 7 bases lining up with TRBD1. V shed 5 bases, J shed 8 bases, and the junction held 17 bases outside the gene matches. Germline loops: CDR1 MDHEN, CDR2 SYDVKM. This CDR3 is built from 17 residues. This chain's CDR3 is CASSPIPRQGTDEKLFF. For the CDR3, the DNA is TGTGCCAGCAGTCCTATCCCCAGACAGGGAACGGACGAAAAACTGTTTTTT.

The J gene is TRBJ1-2, the V gene TRBV30; 7 bases are shared with TRBD1. Unmatched junction bases numbered 1, after V lost 2 bases and J lost 1 base. This CDR3 has 13 amino acids. Per the germline V gene, CDR1 is GTSNPN and CDR2 is SVGIG (reference sequence). Here the CDR3 reads CAWSPGGNYGYTF. The CDR3 nucleotides are TGTGCCTGGAGTCCAGGGGGTAACTATGGCTACACCTTC.

The chain recombines TRBV30 with TRBJ1-2, with D possibly being TRBD1 (6 bases). The germline gives CDR1 GTSNPN, CDR2 SVGIG (reference sequence). This CDR3 contains 14 residues. With 2 bases removed from V and 2 bases from J, the gap between germline ends came to 12 bases. CDR3 region: CAWSMTGANYGYTF. The CDR3 nucleotides read TGTGCCTGGAGTATGACAGGAGCAAACTATGGCTACACCTTC.